This T cell receptor beta chain was sequenced in a study of cytomegalovirus exposure and HLA in healthy donors. The study, taken as a whole, reports: The productive fraction for most TCR beta V segments was about 87% or about 30% in an earlier analysis. Usually a TCR sequence was rare, but some public TCRs were found in many donors. Researchers reported in a later analysis that a missense DCLRE1C variant was tied to TCR beta V- and J-gene trimming.

This PCR relied on a set of 60 Vbeta primers and 13 Jbeta primers. The repertoire was sequenced with immunoSEQ multiplex PCR; TCRdb's copy has only in-frame clones and lacks some. The table lists more than 100,000 clones, around 10% of them singletons. All the people who gave samples were healthy bone marrow donors. This clone was seen only a few times. Its target is not known. Germline V gives CDR1 SQVTM, CDR2 ANQGSEA. The CDR3 sequence is 13 residues long. The trim removed 7 bases at V and 10 bases at J, leaving 13 bases unmatched. The chain joins TRBV29-1 to TRBJ2-1; 7 bases line up with TRBD1. The TCR originated in a woman between 40 and 50 years old in good health and CMV-seropositive. Specimen: PBMCs. CDR3 sequence reads: CSGQGRQSREQFF. The CDR3 DNA is TGCAGCGGACAGGGTCGCCAATCGAGGGAGCAGTTCTTC.